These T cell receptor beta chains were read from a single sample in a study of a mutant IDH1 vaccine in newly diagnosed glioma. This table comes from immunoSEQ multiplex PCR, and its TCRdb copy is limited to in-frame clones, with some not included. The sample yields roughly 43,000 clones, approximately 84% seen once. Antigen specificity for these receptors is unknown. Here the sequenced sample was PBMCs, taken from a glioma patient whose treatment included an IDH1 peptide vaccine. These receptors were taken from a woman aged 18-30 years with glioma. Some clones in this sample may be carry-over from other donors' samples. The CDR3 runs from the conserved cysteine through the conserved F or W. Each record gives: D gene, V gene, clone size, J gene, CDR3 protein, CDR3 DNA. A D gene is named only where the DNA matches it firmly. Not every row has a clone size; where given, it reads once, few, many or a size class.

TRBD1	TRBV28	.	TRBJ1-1	CASSSPGQGGTEAFF	TGTGCCAGCAGTTCGCCGGGACAGGGGGGCACTGAAGCTTTCTTT
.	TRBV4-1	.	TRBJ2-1	CASSHYNEQFF	TGCGCCAGCAGCCACTACAATGAGCAGTTCTTC
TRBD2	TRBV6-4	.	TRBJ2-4	CASSDLQGGNIQYF	TGTGCCAGCAGTGACCTCCAGGGAGGGAACATTCAGTACTTC
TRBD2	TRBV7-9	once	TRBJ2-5	CASSLAGVETQYF	TGTGCCAGCAGCCTAGCGGGGGTAGAGACCCAGTACTTC
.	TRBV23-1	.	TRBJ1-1	CASSQSPPANTEAFF	TGCGCCAGCAGTCAATCTCCGCCAGCGAACACTGAAGCTTTCTTT
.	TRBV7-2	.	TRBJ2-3	CASSLDGIGTDTQYF	TGTGCCAGCAGCTTGGACGGGATCGGTACAGATACGCAGTATTTT
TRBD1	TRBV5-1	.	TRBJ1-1	CASSLLGTGVFTEAFF	TGCGCCAGCAGCTTACTCGGGACAGGGGTTTTCACTGAAGCTTTCTTT
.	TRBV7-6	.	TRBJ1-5	CASSPDGASQPQHF	TGTGCCAGCAGCCCGGACGGGGCGAGTCAGCCCCAGCATTTT
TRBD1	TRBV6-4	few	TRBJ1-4	CASSAQGGLPNEKLFF	TGTGCCAGCAGTGCCCAGGGGGGGTTACCAAATGAAAAACTGTTTTTT
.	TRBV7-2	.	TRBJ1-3	CASSLVGSGNTIYF	TGTGCCAGCAGCTTAGTAGGGTCCGGAAACACCATATATTTT
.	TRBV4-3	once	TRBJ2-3	CASSQGVTRDTQYF	TGCGCCAGCAGCCAAGGAGTGACACGAGATACGCAGTATTTT
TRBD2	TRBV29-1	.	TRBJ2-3	CSGGLAGSTDTQYF	TGCAGCGGGGGACTAGCGGGAAGCACAGATACGCAGTATTTT
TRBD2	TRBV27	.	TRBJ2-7	CASSLTPGLAAQYEQYF	TGTGCCAGCAGTCTTACGCCGGGACTAGCGGCCCAGTACGAGCAGTACTTC
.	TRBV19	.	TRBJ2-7	CASSIYGGASYEQYF	TGTGCCAGTAGTATATATGGCGGGGCCTCCTACGAGCAGTACTTC
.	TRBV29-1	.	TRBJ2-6	CSVERLSGANVLTF	TGCAGCGTTGAAAGGCTCTCTGGGGCCAACGTCCTGACTTTC
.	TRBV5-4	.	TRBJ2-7	CASSIPGQGEQYF	TGTGCCAGCAGTATACCGGGCCAAGGCGAGCAGTACTTC
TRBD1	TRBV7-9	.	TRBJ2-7	CASSTGTGGLRYEQYF	TGTGCCAGCAGCACCGGGACAGGGGGCCTCCGTTACGAGCAGTACTTC
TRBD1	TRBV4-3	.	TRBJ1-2	CASSPVPGQGKNGYTF	TGCGCCAGCAGCCCTGTCCCGGGACAGGGGAAGAATGGCTACACCTTC
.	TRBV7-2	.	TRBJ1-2	CASSLLGNIGYTF	TGTGCCAGCAGCTTACTGGGGAATATTGGCTACACCTTC
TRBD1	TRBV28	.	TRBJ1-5	CASSRPTGRNQPQHF	TGTGCCAGCAGTCGCCCGACAGGGCGCAATCAGCCCCAGCATTTT
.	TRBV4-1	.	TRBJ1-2	CASSQDRGNYGYTF	TGCGCCAGCAGCCAAGACAGGGGTAACTATGGCTACACCTTC
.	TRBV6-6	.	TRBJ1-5	CASSYSAGQPQHF	TGTGCCAGCAGTTACTCTGCCGGCCAGCCCCAGCATTTT
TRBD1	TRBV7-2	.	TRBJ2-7	CASSVGTGDEQYF	TGTGCCAGCAGCGTAGGGACAGGGGACGAGCAGTACTTC
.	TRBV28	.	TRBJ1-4	CASTGGWDEKLFF	TGTGCCAGCACGGGGGGCTGGGATGAAAAACTGTTTTTT
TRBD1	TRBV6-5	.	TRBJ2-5	CASGPGQKETQYF	TGTGCCAGCGGTCCGGGACAGAAAGAGACCCAGTACTTC
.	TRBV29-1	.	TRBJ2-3	CSVEVGISTDTQYF	TGCAGCGTTGAAGTGGGAATCTCCACAGATACGCAGTATTTT
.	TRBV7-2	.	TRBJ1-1	CASSARGRTNTEAFF	TGTGCCAGCAGCGCCCGCGGACGAACGAACACTGAAGCTTTCTTT
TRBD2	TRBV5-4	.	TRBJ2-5	CASSWEGTNWQETQYF	TGTGCCAGCAGCTGGGAGGGGACTAATTGGCAAGAGACCCAGTACTTC
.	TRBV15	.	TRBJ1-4	CATSRDNRVLGEKLFF	TGTGCCACCAGCAGAGATAACCGGGTCCTAGGTGAAAAACTGTTTTTT
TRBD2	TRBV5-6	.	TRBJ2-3	CASSLRLAQRTDTQYF	TGTGCCAGCAGCTTACGACTAGCACAACGCACAGATACGCAGTATTTT
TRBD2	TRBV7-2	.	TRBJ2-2	CASSLAGLAGVNTGELFF	TGTGCCAGCAGCTTAGCGGGACTAGCGGGGGTCAACACCGGGGAGCTGTTTTTT
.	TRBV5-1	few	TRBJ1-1	CASSLGSGAAAEAFF	TGCGCCAGCAGCTTGGGGTCCGGGGCCGCGGCTGAAGCTTTCTTT
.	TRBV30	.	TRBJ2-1	CAWSPGRDNEQFF	TGTGCCTGGAGCCCGGGGCGTGACAATGAGCAGTTCTTC
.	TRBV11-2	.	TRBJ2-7	CASKRGSYEQYF	TGTGCCAGCAAAAGGGGCTCCTACGAGCAGTACTTC
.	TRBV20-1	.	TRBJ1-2	CSSDGVGGYTF	TGCAGTTCGGACGGCGTTGGGGGCTACACCTTC
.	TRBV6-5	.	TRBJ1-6	CASSQGVKGSPLHF	TGTGCCAGCAGTCAAGGGGTTAAGGGATCACCCCTCCACTTT
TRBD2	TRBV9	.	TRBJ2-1	CASSPLSGSGNEQFF	TGTGCCAGCAGCCCCCTTAGCGGGAGTGGTAATGAGCAGTTCTTC
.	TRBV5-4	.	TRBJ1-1	CASSLQYTEAFF	TGTGCCAGCAGCTTGCAGTACACTGAAGCTTTCTTT
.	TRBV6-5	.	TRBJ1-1	CASRPAGRSEAFF	TGTGCCAGCAGGCCGGCAGGGAGATCTGAAGCTTTCTTT
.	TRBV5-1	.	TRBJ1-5	CASSLDGSHSNQPQHF	TGCGCCAGCAGCTTGGACGGCAGCCATAGCAATCAGCCCCAGCATTTT
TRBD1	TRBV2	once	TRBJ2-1	CASRGGQDLYNEQFF	TGTGCCAGCAGGGGCGGACAGGACCTCTACAATGAGCAGTTCTTC
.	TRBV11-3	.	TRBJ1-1	CASSSSDREGTEAFF	TGTGCCAGCAGCTCCTCAGACCGGGAGGGCACTGAAGCTTTCTTT
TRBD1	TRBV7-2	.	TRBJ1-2	CASSPTGGYGYTF	TGTGCCAGCAGCCCGACAGGGGGGTATGGCTACACCTTC
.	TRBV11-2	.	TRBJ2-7	CASSSLGWQNPIYEQYF	TGTGCCAGCAGCTCTTTAGGGTGGCAGAACCCGATCTACGAGCAGTACTTC
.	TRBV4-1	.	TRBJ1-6	CASSHLEGGSYNSPLHF	TGCGCCAGCAGCCACTTAGAGGGGGGCTCCTATAATTCACCCCTCCACTTT